The 11 T cell receptor beta chains in this list originate from one sample, sequenced in a study of cytomegalovirus exposure and HLA in healthy donors. Use of 60 Vbeta and 13 Jbeta primers characterized the PCR. Produced via immunoSEQ multiplex PCR; TCRdb's table is partial and in-frame only. The sample data list 50,000 to 60,000 clones. Sample: PBMCs. The receptor source for this set is a male donor in good health and CMV-seronegative.

J is TRBJ2-4 and V is TRBV7-2; tentatively, D is TRBD1 (5 bases). Between the trimmed V and J ends, which lost 3 bases and 3 bases, there was a span of 9 bases. There are 14 residues in the CDR3. Germline CDR1 and CDR2: SGHTA and FQGNSA. The CDR3 DNA reads TGTGCCAGCAGCTTTACAGGCCTCAAAAACATTCAGTACTTC. Translation: CASSFTGLKNIQYF. The complete variable domain, with remaining parts taken from reference TRBV7-2 and TRBJ2-4, reads GAGVSQSPSNKVTEKGKDVELRCDPISGHTALYWYRQSLGQGLEFLIYFQGNSAPDKSGLPSDRFSAERTGGSVSTLTIQRTQQEDSAVYLCASSFTGLKNIQYFGAGTRLSVL.

This chain joins TRBV6-5 and TRBJ2-7; 8 nucleotides agree with TRBD2. This CDR3 contains 15 residues. Losses at the gene ends were 4 bases for V and 11 bases for J; bases not matched to a gene: 16. The germline V gene has CDR1 MNHEY and CDR2 SVGAGI. The CDR3 DNA reads TGTGCCAGCAGTTCCGGGGGGGGGACGGGTAAGAAGGAGTACTTC. It encodes CASSSGGGTGKKEYF.

The chain is built from TRBV5-1 and TRBJ1-2, with a possible D match to TRBD1 (5 bases). The CDR3 runs 13 residues. Germline CDR1 is SGHRS and CDR2 is YFSETQ. V was trimmed by 0 bases and J by 4 bases, leaving 7 bases between them. In DNA, the CDR3 is TGCGCCAGCAGCTTGGGTGGGGCCTATGGCTACACCTTC. Translating gives CASSLGGAYGYTF.

The chain carries TRBV7-2 and TRBJ1-1, with a tentative D call TRBD1 (6 bases). CDR3 length: 15 residues. Trimming shortened V by 1 base and J by 4 bases, and 13 bases separated the two germline ends. CDR1 and CDR2 (germline): SGHTA, FQGNSA. In nucleotides, the CDR3 is TGTGCCAGCAGCTTAGAGGCCGGCAGGGGCACTGAAGCTTTCTTT. This sequence encodes CASSLEAGRGTEAFF.

The chain is built from TRBV25-1 and TRBJ1-3; the D is unclear. This CDR3 spans 14 amino acids. V was trimmed by 1 base and J by 0 bases, leaving 4 bases between them. Looked up from germline, CDR1 is MGHDK and CDR2 is SYGVNS. The CDR3 coding sequence is TGTGCCAGCAGTGAATCGAGCTCTGGAAACACCATATATTTT. Translation: CASSESSSGNTIYF.

Notes on this clone: The germline gene is not matched at one end of the junction; a read error may be the cause. The V gene is TRBV7-2, the J gene TRBJ2-3; 7 nucleotides match TRBD2. Germline loops: CDR1 SGHTA, CDR2 FQGNSA. The CDR3 has 15 residues. The CDR3 sequence: CASSLGPGGGDKQYF. CDR3 DNA sequence: TGTGCCAGCAGCTTAGGGCCGGGGGGAGGAGATAAGCAGTATTTT.

This chain connects TRBV4-1 to TRBJ1-2; TRBD1 agrees at 8 bases. V shed 0 bases and J 0 bases; nucleotides not matched to a gene: 12. Germline-derived CDR1 and CDR2 are MGHRA and YSYEKL. This CDR3 is built from 19 residues. CDR3 coding DNA: TGCGCCAGCAGCCAAGATAGGCGGGGGACAGGAGCTCCTAACTATGGCTACACCTTC. It encodes CASSQDRRGTGAPNYGYTF.

The rearrangement uses TRBV28 and TRBJ1-2, with D possibly matching TRBD1 (5 bases). The CDR3 has 13 residues. CDR1 is MDHEN and CDR2 is SYDVKM in the germline V gene. The germline V and J ends were trimmed by 7 bases and 8 bases, with 17 bases remaining between them. The CDR3 sequence is CASKGPGGGGYTF. CDR3 nucleotide sequence: TGTGCCAGCAAAGGCCCGGGTGGGGGGGGCTACACCTTC.

This chain joins TRBV29-1 and TRBJ2-7; D possibly corresponds to TRBD1 (6 bases). This CDR3 comprises 11 residues. In germline, CDR1 is SQVTM, CDR2 ANQGSEA. Trimming took off 6 bases at V and 5 bases at J, with 11 bases between the two ends. The CDR3 DNA is TGCAGCGTCACAGGGTCCGACGAGCAGTACTTC. This encodes CSVTGSDEQYF.

The CDR3 bases are TGCGCCAGCAGCTTGGACAGCTCCCAAGAGACCCAGTACTTC. Amino acid sequence: CASSLDSSQETQYF. V and J are TRBV5-1 and TRBJ2-5; D unresolved. The CDR3 sequence is 14 residues long. From germline, CDR1 is SGHRS and CDR2 YFSETQ. Trimming stripped 0 bases from V and 1 base from J, with 7 bases between.

The V gene is TRBV7-3, the J gene TRBJ2-3; TRBD2 matches at 12 bases. This CDR3 region has 16 residues. Germline V gene sequence: CDR1 SGHTA, CDR2 FQGTGA. V lost 4 bases, J lost 2 bases, and 4 bases stayed unmatched. CDR3 amino acids: CASSSGLAGLTDTQYF. The CDR3 DNA follows: TGTGCCAGCAGCTCGGGACTAGCGGGCCTCACAGATACGCAGTATTTT.